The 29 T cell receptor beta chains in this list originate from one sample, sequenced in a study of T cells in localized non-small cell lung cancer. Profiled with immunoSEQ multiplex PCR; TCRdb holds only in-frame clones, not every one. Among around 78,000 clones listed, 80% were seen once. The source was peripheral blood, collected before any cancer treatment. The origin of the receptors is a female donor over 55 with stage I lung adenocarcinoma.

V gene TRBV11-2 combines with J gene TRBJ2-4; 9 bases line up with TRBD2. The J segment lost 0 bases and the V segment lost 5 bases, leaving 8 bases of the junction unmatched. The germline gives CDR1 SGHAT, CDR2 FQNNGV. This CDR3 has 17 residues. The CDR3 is CASSTRASGVAKNIQYF. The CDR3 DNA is TGTGCCAGCAGCACCCGGGCTAGCGGGGTAGCCAAAAACATTCAGTACTTC.

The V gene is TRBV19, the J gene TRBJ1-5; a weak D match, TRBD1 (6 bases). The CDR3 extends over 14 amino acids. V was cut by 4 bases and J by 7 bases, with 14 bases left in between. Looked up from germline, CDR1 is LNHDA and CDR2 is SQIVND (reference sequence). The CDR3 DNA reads TGTGCCAGTAGTACCACAGGGTCTGCCCAGCCCCAGCATTTT. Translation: CASSTTGSAQPQHF.

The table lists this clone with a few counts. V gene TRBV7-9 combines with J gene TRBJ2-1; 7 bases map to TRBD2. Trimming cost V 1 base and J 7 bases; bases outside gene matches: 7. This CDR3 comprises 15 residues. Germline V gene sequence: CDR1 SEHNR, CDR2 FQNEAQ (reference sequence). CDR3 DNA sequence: TGTGCCAGCAGCTTAGAGGCGGTGGGAGGGAATGAGCAGTTCTTC. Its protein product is CASSLEAVGGNEQFF.

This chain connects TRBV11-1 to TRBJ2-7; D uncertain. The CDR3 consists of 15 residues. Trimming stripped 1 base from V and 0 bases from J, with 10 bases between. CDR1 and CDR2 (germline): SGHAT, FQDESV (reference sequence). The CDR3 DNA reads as TGTGCCAGCAGCTTAGGCGTGACACCCTCCTACGAGCAGTACTTC. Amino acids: CASSLGVTPSYEQYF.

DNA for the CDR3: TGTGCCAGCAGTTTCCCGAGTGTAGTACAAGAGACCCAGTACTTC. Translated, it gives CASSFPSVVQETQYF. The chain combines TRBV6-6 with TRBJ2-5, with D hard to call. The V end was cut by 4 bases, the J end by 2 bases, with 14 bases between. The CDR3 covers 15 residues. CDR1 is MNHNY, CDR2 SVGAGI, per germline (reference sequence).

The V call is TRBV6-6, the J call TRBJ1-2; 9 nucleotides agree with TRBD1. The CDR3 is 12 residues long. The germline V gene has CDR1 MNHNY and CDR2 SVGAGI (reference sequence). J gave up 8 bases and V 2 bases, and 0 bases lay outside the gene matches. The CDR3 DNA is TGTGCCAGCAGTTACACAGGGGGCGGCTACACCTTC. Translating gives CASSYTGGGYTF.

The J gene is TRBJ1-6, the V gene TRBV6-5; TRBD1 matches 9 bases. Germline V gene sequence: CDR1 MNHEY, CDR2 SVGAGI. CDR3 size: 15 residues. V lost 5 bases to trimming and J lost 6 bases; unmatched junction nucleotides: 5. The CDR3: CASSQIQGANSPLHF. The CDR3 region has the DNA TGTGCCAGCAGTCAAATACAGGGGGCTAATTCACCCCTCCACTTT.

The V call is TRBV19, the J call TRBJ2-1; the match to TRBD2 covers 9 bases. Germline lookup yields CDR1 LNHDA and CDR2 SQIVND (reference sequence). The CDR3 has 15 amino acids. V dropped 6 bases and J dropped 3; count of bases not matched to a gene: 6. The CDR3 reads CASSLTSGRYNEQFF. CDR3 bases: TGTGCCAGTAGCCTTACTAGCGGGCGCTACAATGAGCAGTTCTTC.

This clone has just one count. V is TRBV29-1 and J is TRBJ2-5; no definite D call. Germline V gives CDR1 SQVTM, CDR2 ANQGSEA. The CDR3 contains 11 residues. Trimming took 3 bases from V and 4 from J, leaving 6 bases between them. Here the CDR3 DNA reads TGCAGCGTTGAGTTCTTAGAGACCCAGTACTTC. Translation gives CSVEFLETQYF.

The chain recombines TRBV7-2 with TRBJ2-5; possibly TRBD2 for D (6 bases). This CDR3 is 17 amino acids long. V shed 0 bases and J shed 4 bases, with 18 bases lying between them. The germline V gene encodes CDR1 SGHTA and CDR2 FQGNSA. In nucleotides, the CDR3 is TGTGCCAGCAGCTTAGCCTCCGTTATCGGGGGTGGAGAGACCCAGTACTTC. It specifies CASSLASVIGGGETQYF.

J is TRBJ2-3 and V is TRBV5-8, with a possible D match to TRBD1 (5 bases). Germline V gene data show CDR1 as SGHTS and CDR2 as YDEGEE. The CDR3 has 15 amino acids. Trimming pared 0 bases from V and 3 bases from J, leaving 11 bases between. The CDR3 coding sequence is TGTGCCAGCAGCTTGGCCAGGGCAAGGACAGATACGCAGTATTTT. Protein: CASSLARARTDTQYF.

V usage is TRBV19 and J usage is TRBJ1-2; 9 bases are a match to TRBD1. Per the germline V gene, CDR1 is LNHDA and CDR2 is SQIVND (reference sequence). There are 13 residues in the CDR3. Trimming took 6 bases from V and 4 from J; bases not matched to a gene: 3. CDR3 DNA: TGTGCCAGTAGCACAGGGGGCTTCTATGGCTACACCTTC. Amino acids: CASSTGGFYGYTF.

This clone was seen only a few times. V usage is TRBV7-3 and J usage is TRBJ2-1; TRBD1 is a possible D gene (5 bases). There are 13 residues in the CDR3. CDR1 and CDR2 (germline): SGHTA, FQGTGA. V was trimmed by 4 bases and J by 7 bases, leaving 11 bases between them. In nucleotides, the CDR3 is TGTGCCAGCAGCTCCAGGGCCCTGAATGAGCAGTTCTTC. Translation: CASSSRALNEQFF.

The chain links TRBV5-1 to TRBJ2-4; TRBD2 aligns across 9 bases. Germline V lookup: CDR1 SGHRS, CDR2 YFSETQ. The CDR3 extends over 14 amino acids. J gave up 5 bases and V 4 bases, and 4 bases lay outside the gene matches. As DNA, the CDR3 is TGCGCCAGCAGCCCCGGGACTAGCCAAAACATTCAGTACTTC. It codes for CASSPGTSQNIQYF.

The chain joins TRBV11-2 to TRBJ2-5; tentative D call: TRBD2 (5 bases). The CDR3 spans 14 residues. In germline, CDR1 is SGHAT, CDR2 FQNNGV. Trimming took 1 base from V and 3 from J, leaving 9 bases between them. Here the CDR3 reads CASSLGGPKETQYF. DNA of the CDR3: TGTGCCAGCAGCTTAGGAGGGCCTAAAGAGACCCAGTACTTC.

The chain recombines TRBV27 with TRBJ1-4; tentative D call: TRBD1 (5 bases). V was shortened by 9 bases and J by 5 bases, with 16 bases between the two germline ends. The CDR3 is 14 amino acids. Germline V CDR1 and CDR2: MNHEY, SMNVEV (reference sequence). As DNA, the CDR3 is TGTGCCAGTAGTATGGGGCGGGGGAATGAAAAACTGTTTTTT. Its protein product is CASSMGRGNEKLFF. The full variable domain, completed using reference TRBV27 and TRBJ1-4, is EAQVTQNPRYLITVTGKKLTVTCSQNMNHEYMSWYRQDPGLGLRQIYYSMNVEVTDKGDVPEGYKVSRKEKRNFPLILESPSPNQTSLYFCASSMGRGNEKLFFGSGTQLSVL.

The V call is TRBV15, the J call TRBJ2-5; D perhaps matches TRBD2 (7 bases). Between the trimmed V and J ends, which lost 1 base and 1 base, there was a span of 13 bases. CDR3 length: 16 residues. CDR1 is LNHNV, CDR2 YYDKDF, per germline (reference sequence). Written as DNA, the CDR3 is TGTGCCACCAGCAGAGCGTGGGGGGGCCCCCAAGAGACCCAGTACTTC. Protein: CATSRAWGGPQETQYF.

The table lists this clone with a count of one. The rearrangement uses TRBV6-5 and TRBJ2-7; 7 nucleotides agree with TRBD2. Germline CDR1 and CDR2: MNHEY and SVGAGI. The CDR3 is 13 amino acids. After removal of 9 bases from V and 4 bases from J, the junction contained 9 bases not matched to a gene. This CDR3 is CASRPAGEYEQYF. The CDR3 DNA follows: TGTGCCAGTCGGCCGGCGGGAGAATACGAGCAGTACTTC.

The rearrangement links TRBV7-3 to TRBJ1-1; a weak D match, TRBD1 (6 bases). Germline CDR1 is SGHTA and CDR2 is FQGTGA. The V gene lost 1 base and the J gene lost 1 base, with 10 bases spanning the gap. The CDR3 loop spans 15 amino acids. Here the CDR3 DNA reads TGTGCCAGCAGCTTAATCGGGGGGCGGAACACTGAAGCTTTCTTT. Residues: CASSLIGGRNTEAFF.

CDR3 sequence reads: CASSIGGAGANVLTF. CDR3 nucleotide sequence: TGTGCCAGTAGTATAGGGGGGGCAGGGGCCAACGTCCTGACTTTC. J is TRBJ2-6 and V is TRBV19; possibly TRBD1 or TRBD2 for D (6 bases each). Trimming removed 1 base at V and 4 bases at J, with 8 bases between. The CDR3 totals 15 residues. Germline V gene data show CDR1 as LNHDA and CDR2 as SQIVND (reference sequence).

The CDR3 DNA sequence: TGCGCCAGCAGCCCGGGGGGCAGGAACACTGAAGCTTTCTTT. Translating gives CASSPGGRNTEAFF. The chain joins TRBV5-1 to TRBJ1-1, with D possibly matching TRBD1 (6 bases). CDR3 size: 14 residues. The germline gives CDR1 SGHRS, CDR2 YFSETQ. Trimming removed 4 bases from V and 1 base from J, with 11 bases in between.

CDR3 DNA sequence: TGCGCCAGCAGCTTGGAGGGACTTTACAATGAGCAGTTCTTC. Translation: CASSLEGLYNEQFF. The V gene is TRBV5-1, the J gene TRBJ2-1; a weak D match, TRBD2 (6 bases). The CDR3 length is 14 residues. V lost 0 bases, J lost 4 bases, and 8 bases lay in between. The V gene's germline CDR1 is SGHRS and CDR2 YFSETQ.

CDR3 DNA sequence: TGTGCCAGCAGTGACTCGATCGGGGATACGCAGTATTTT. Translating it yields CASSDSIGDTQYF. The chain combines TRBV6-4 with TRBJ2-3, with D unresolved. Germline V gives CDR1 MRHNA, CDR2 SNTAGT. Trimming took off 0 bases at V and 6 bases at J, with 7 bases between the two ends. The CDR3 loop spans 13 amino acids.

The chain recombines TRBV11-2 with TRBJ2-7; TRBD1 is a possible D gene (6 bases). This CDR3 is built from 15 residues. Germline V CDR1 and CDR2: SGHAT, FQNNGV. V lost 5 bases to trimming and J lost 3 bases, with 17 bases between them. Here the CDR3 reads CASSLSGTLDYEQYF. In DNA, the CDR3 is TGTGCCAGCAGCCTATCCGGGACACTAGACTACGAGCAGTACTTC.

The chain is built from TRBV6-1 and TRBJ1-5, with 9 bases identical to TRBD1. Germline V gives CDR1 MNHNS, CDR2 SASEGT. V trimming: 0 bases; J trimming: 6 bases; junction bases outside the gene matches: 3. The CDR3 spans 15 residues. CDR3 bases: TGTGCCAGCAGTGAAGCTACAGGGGGCAGTCAGCCCCAGCATTTT. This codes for CASSEATGGSQPQHF.

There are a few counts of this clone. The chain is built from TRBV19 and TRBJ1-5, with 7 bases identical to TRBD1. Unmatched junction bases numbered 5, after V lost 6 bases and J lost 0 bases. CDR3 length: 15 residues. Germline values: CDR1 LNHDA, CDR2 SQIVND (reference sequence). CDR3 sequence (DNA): TGTGCCAGTAGGGGAGGGGGCTCTAGCAATCAGCCCCAGCATTTT. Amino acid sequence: CASRGGGSSNQPQHF.

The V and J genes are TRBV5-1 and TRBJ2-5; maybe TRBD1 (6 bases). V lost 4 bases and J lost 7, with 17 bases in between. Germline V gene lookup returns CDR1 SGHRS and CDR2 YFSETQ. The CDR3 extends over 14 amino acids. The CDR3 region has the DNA TGCGCCAGCAGCCTGACAGGCACCGACAGGACCCAGTACTTC. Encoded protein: CASSLTGTDRTQYF.

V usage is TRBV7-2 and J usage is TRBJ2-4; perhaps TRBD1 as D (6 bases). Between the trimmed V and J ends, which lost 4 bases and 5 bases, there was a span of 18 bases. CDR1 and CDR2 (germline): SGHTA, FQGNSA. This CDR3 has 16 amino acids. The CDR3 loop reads CASSSEGRDNQNIQYF. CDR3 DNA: TGTGCCAGCAGCTCAGAGGGCCGGGACAACCAAAACATTCAGTACTTC.

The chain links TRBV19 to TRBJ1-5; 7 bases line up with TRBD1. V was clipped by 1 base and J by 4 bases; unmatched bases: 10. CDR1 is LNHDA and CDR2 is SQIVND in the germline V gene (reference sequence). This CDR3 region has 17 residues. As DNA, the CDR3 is TGTGCCAGTAGTATAGGGGACCGGGACAGTGGTAATCAGCCCCAGCATTTT. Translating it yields CASSIGDRDSGNQPQHF. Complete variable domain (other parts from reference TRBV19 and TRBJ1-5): DGGITQSPKYLFRKEGQNVTLSCEQNLNHDAMYWYRQDPGQGLRLIYYSQIVNDFQKGDIAEGYSVSREKKESFPLTVTSAQKNPTAFYLCASSIGDRDSGNQPQHFGDGTRLSIL.